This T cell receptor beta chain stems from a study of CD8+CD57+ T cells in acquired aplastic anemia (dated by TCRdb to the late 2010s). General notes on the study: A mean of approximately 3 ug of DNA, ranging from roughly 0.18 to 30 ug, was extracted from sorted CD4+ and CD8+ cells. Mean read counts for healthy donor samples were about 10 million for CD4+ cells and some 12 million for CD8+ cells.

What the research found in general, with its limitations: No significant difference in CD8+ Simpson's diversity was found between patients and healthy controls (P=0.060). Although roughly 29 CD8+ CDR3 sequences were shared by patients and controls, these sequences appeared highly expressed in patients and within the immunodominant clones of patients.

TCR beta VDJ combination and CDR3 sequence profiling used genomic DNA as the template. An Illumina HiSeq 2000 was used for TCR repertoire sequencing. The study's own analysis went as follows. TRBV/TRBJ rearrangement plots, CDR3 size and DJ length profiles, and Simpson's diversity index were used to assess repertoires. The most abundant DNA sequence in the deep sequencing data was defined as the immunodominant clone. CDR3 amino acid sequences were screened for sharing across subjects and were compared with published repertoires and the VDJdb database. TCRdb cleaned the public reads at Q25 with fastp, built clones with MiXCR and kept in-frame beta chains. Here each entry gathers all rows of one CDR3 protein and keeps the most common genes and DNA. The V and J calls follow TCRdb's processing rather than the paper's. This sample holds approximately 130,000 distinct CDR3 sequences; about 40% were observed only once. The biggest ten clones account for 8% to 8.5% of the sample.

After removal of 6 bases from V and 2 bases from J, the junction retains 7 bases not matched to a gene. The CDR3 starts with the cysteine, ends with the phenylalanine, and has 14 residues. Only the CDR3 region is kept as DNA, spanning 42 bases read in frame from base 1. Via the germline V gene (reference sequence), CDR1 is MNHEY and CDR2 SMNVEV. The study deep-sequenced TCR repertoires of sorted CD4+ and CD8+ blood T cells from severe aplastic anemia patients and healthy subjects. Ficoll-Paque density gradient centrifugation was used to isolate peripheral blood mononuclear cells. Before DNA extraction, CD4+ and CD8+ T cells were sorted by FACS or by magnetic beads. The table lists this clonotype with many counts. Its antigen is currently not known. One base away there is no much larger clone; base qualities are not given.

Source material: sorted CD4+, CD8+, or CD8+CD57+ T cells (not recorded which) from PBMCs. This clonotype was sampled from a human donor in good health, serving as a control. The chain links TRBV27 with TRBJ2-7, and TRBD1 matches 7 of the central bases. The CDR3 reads CASSRSGQPYEQYF. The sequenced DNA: TGTGCCAGCAGCCGTTCGGGACAGCCCTACGAGCAGTACTTC.